One TCR delta chain is described in this entry. Its antigen is not identified. Extracted RNA was reverse transcribed into cDNA. The CDR3 regions were amplified by multiplex PCR from V-gene primers to a constant-region primer. TCRdb reprocessed the multiplex PCR reads using CATT. The sample includes under 30,000 delta-chain clones, 7.4% of them seen just once. These data belong to a study of Vδ1+ human thymocytes. Study-level points and caveats: Thymic TRG and TRD repertoires appeared highly polyclonal, with Gaussian CDR3 length distributions. Bulk data may be misread because of unexpected Vdelta2 sequences. TRG sequences recurred across donors, whereas TRD sequences stayed essentially private. Despite high sort purity, roughly 20% of thymic T cell receptor delta sequences were Vdelta2.

Germline lookup yields CDR1 TSWWSYY and CDR2 QGS. The CDR3 has 21 amino acids. V was clipped by 4 bases and J by 0 bases, with 30 bases between them. Thymocytes were sorted as CD3+ TCRVdelta1+ TCRVdelta2- after alphabeta T cell depletion. The TCR originated in a girl under three years old who had congenital heart surgery. Sample: Vdelta1+ gamma-delta thymocytes from the thymus. This sample's subset: FACS-sorted CD3+ TCRalphabeta- TCRVdelta1+ TCRVdelta2- thymocytes. The chain joins TRDV1 to TRDJ1; D call uncertain. The CDR3 region is CALGVIPSLLLPSAYTDKLIF. DNA of the CDR3: TGTGCTCTTGGGGTCATCCCCTCGCTTTTGCTCCCCTCCGCGTACACCGATAAACTCATCTTT.